These T cell receptor beta chains were read from a single sample in a study of blood T cell repertoires in COVID-19. Measured with immunoSEQ multiplex PCR; TCRdb has only the in-frame clones, and not every one. Here the sample spans roughly 160,000 clones, about 80% being singletons. Sequencing used PBMCs or T cells enriched from blood (not recorded which). The receptors come from a woman aged 55-69 years who had recovered from COVID-19. Each CDR3 is given with its conserved first and last residue. The D gene is left open where the match is weak. The size of a clone is reported for some rows only, either as once, few or many, or as a class for expanded clones.

clone size	V gene	D gene	J gene	CDR3 protein	CDR3 DNA
NA	TRBV5-1	NA	TRBJ1-3	CASAPGPSGNTIYF	TGCGCCAGCGCTCCAGGCCCCTCTGGAAACACCATATATTTT
NA	TRBV29-1	TRBD1	TRBJ2-3	CSVEGQGYTDTQYF	TGCAGCGTTGAGGGACAGGGCTACACAGATACGCAGTATTTT
NA	TRBV6-6	NA	TRBJ2-3	CASSPGFDTDTQYF	TGTGCCAGCAGTCCCGGTTTTGACACAGATACGCAGTATTTT
NA	TRBV10-3	NA	TRBJ2-5	CAISPGTEIRETQYF	TGTGCCATCAGTCCCGGAACGGAGATTAGGGAGACCCAGTACTTC
NA	TRBV29-1	TRBD2	TRBJ2-1	CSVGVGLADLNEQFF	TGCAGCGTTGGCGTGGGGCTAGCGGACCTCAATGAGCAGTTCTTC
NA	TRBV5-6	NA	TRBJ2-4	CASTRRAKNIQYF	TGTGCCAGCACCCGGCGGGCCAAAAACATTCAGTACTTC
few	TRBV9	TRBD2	TRBJ2-3	CASSHPHGLAGTDTQYF	TGTGCCAGCAGCCACCCCCACGGACTAGCGGGCACAGATACGCAGTATTTT
NA	TRBV5-1	TRBD2	TRBJ2-3	CASSLNPAGGRDTQYF	TGCGCCAGCAGCTTGAACCCAGCGGGGGGACGGGATACGCAGTATTTT
NA	TRBV5-1	TRBD1	TRBJ2-7	CASSPGTGGGEQYF	TGCGCCAGCAGCCCCGGGACAGGGGGCGGCGAGCAGTACTTC
NA	TRBV7-3	NA	TRBJ2-3	CASSSQGTDTQYF	TGTGCCAGCAGCTCACAGGGCACAGATACGCAGTATTTT
few	TRBV7-9	NA	TRBJ2-1	CASSSLRGASYNEQFF	TGTGCCAGCAGCTCACTCCGGGGGGCCTCCTACAATGAGCAGTTCTTC